This T cell receptor beta chain was sequenced for a study of T cell responses to AZD1222 COVID-19 vaccine. Overall study context: Analyses pooled second doses at about 4 or about 12 weeks. Overall study results and limits: Vaccination with two AZD1222 doses was followed by a rise in Spike-specific TCR breadth and depth.

On this clone itself: Its antigen is currently unknown.

Sequencing was performed with immunoSEQ multiplex PCR; in TCRdb, only in-frame clones are kept and a portion is missing. The sample lists about 56,000 clones, 80% to 90% seen once, with roughly 16% in the top ten. The ends lost 4 bases at V and 5 bases at J; junction bases unmatched: 5. Per the germline V gene, CDR1 is KGHDR and CDR2 is SFDVKD. The CDR3 has 15 residues. This chain links TRBV24-1 with TRBJ1-4; TRBD1 matches 8 bases. The source was peripheral blood, collected on day 0 of AZD1222 vaccination. This TCR was recovered from an adult in good health. DNA of the CDR3: TGTGCCACCAGTGACCCCACAGGGGGAAATGAAAAACTGTTTTTT. As protein: CATSDPTGGNEKLFF.